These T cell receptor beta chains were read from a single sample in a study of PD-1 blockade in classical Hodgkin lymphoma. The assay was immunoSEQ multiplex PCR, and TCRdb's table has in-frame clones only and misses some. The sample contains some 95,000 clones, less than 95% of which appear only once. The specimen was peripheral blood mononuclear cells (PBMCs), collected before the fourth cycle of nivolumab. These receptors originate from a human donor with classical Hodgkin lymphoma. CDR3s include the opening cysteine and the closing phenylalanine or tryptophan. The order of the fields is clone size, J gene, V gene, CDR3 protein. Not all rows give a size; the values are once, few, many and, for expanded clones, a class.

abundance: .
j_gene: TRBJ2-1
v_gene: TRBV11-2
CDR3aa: CASSLVRQGYYNEQFF

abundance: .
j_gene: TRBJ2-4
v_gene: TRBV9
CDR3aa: CASSDSSNIQYF

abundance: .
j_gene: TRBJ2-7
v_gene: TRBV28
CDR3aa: CASSSRPRQGAYEQYF

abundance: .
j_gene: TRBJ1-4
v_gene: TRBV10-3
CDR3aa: CATTGKGPNEKLFF

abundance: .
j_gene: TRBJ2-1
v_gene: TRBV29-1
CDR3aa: CSVEWGYNEQFF

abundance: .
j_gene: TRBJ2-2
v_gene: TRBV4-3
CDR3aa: CASSQEDTTGELFF

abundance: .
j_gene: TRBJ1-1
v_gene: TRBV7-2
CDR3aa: CASSFPVGGTEAFF

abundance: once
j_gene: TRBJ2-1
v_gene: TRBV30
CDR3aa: CAWSDVWYNEQFF

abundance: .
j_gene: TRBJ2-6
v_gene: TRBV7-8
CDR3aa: CASSPRTGWANVLTF

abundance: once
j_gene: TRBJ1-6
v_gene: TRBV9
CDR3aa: CASSVSAYSPLHF

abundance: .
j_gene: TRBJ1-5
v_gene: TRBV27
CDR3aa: CASSLARGNQPQHF

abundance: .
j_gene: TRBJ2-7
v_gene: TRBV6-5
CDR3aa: CASSYRGGDEQYF

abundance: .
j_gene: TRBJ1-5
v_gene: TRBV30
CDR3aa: CAWAVDGDQPQHF

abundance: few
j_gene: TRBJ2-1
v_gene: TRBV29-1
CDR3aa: CSVEGAGVYNEQFF

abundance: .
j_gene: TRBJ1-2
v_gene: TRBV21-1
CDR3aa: CASSKAGTSYGYTF

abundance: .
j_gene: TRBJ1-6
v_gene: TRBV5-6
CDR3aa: CASSLVDRVDSPLHF

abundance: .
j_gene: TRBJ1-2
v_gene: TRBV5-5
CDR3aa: CASNLDLYIGGYTF

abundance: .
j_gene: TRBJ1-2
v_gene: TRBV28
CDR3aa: CASTILLTMGYTF

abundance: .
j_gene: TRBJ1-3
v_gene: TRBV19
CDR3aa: CATNTGDLSGNTIYF

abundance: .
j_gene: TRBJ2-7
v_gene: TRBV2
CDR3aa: CASRGGAGGPHEQYF

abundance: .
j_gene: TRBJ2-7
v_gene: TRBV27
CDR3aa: CASSWGQGSYEQYF

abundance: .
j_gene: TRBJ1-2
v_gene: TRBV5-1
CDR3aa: CASSSGQGYYGYTF

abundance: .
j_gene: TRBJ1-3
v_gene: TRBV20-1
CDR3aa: CSAGPANTIYF

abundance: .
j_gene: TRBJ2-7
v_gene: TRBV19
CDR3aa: CASTRGATYEQYF

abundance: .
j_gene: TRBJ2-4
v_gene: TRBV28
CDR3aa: CASSLFGGTKNIQYF

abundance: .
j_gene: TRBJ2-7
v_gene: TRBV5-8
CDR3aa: CASSTDLQGSYEQYF

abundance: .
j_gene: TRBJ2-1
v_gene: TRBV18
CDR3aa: CASSPGGAYNEQFF

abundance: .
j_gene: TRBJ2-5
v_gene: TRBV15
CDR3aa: CATSRAVTLAGALQYF

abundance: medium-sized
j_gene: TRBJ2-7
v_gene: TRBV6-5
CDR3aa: CASSPDGNEQYF

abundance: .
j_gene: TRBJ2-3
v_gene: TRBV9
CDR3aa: CASSEGLAGGLGDTQYF

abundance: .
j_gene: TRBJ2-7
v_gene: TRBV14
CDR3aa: CASSQGMGWAYEQYF

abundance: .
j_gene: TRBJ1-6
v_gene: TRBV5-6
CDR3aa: CASSLEGGFGALNSPLHF

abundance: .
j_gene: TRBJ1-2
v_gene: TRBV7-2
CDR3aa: CASSLRQGLGGYTF

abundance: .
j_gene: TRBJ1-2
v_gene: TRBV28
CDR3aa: CASSLFKGTGGSGRRGYTF

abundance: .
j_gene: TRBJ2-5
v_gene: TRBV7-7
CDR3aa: CASSLAGGQETQYF

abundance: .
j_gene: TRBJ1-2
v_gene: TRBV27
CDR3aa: CASRGPRDKDYGYTF

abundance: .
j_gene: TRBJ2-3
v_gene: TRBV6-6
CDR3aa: CASSFGTGGADTQYF

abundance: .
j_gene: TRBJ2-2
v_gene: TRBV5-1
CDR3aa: CASSYLGVSERNTGELFF

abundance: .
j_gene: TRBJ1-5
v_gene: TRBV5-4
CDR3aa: CASSLRDTEPQHF

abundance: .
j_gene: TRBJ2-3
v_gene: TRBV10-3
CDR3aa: CAISVPGLAGTDTQYF

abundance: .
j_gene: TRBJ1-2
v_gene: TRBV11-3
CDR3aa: CASSDGTGGNSNYGYTF

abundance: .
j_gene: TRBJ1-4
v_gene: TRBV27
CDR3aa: CASSPLWAHEKLFF

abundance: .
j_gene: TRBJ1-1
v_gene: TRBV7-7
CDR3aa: CASSPYRSNTEAFF

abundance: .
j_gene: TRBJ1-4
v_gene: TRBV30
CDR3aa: CAWSLTGSEKLFF

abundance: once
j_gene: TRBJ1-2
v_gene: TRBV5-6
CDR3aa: CASSSGGLLNYGYTF